Reported below is one TCR beta chain. Its antigen remains unidentified. These data belong to a study of CD4 T cells in relation to SARS-CoV-2 and coronaviruses. Across the whole study: After less than 11 days of antigen culture, PBMC TCR beta CDR3s were sequenced. The negative reference was HIV-1 Nef peptide pool or peptide-free culture.

In germline, CDR1 is LNHDA, CDR2 SQIVND (reference sequence). The CDR3 totals 17 residues. V gave up 4 bases and J gave up 5 bases, with 21 bases separating them. Data came from immunoSEQ multiplex PCR; TCRdb stores just in-frame clones and leaves some out. Of around 25,000 clones listed, around 76% were seen once; the top ten hold 29%. The unexposed donors gave CD4+ T cells in about 2011-2018, prior to COVID-19. After nine to ten days of culture, CD4+ T cells were isolated. Testing used SARS-CoV-2 S/N and four cold-coronavirus spikes on unexposed-donor CD4+ T cells, cells permitting. The specimen sequenced was CD4+ T cells from PBMCs, cultured in vitro. The receptor was derived from a human donor in good health. V is TRBV19 and J is TRBJ1-5, with a possible D match to TRBD1 (6 bases). This CDR3 is CASSKTHSTGFYQPQHF. The CDR3, as DNA: TGTGCCAGTAGTAAAACTCATTCAACAGGGTTTTATCAGCCCCAGCATTTT.